A few counts support the clone carrying this T cell receptor beta chain. The length of the CDR3 is 16 residues. The data originate from a study of T-cell reconstitution after alpha-beta-depleted transplantation in children. For TCRbeta, the library was prepared with unique molecular identifiers. Each CDR3 protein is one row after TCRdb ran MiXCR on the PCR reads. Here the sample spans a few hundred thousand distinct CDR3 sequences, 10% to 13% being singletons. J is TRBJ2-7 and V is TRBV21-1; the table assigns TRBD1, which was not confirmed against the DNA. TRBV21-1 is shown as a pseudogene. This clonotype was sampled from a human donor who donated a stem cell graft to a child with acute lymphoblastic leukemia. The sample here was PBMCs from the stem cell graft donor, taken from the stem cell graft. CDR3: CASSKGHRVHMYEQYF. The CDR3 bases are TGTGCCAGCAGCAAAGGACACAGGGTTCATATGTACGAGCAGTACTTC.